The rows below give T cell receptor beta chains drawn from one sample of a study of T cells after posttransplantation cyclophosphamide. Libraries were prepared by immunoSEQ multiplex PCR; TCRdb keeps only in-frame clonotypes and omits some of them. The table has 31,000 or so clones, over 75% seen once. Sequences were obtained from naive CD4+ T cells sorted from blood. All receptors come from a young man in good health and a related stem cell transplant donor. Both conserved end residues are part of each CDR3. The order of the fields is J gene, V gene, D gene, clone size, CDR3 protein, CDR3 DNA. A D gene is named only where the DNA matches it firmly. Size values are once, few and many counts, or a class for expanded clones, and some rows have none.

J: TRBJ2-1
V: TRBV6-5
D: TRBD1
size: .
CDR3: CASSYGTGGPEAEQFF
DNA: TGTGCCAGCAGTTACGGGACAGGTGGCCCGGAGGCTGAGCAGTTCTTC

J: TRBJ2-2
V: TRBV9
D: TRBD2
size: once
CDR3: CASSVSGAPGELFF
DNA: TGTGCCAGCAGCGTTAGCGGGGCTCCCGGGGAGCTGTTTTTT

J: TRBJ1-1
V: TRBV5-6
D: TRBD1
size: .
CDR3: CASSGAGQGGTEAFF
DNA: TGTGCCAGCAGCGGGGCGGGACAGGGTGGTACTGAAGCTTTCTTT

J: TRBJ2-5
V: TRBV7-2
D: TRBD1
size: .
CDR3: CASLEQGETQYF
DNA: TGTGCCAGCTTGGAACAGGGGGAGACCCAGTACTTC

J: TRBJ1-4
V: TRBV28
D: .
size: few
CDR3: CASSLREKLFF
DNA: TGTGCCAGCAGTTTACGGGAAAAACTGTTTTTT

J: TRBJ1-6
V: TRBV5-1
D: .
size: .
CDR3: CASSPGISRRSNSPLHF
DNA: TGCGCCAGCAGCCCTGGTATTTCCAGGCGCAGTAATTCACCCCTCCACTTT

J: TRBJ1-2
V: TRBV13
D: TRBD1
size: .
CDR3: CASSVWGNRGADYGYTF
DNA: TGTGCCAGCAGTGTTTGGGGTAACAGGGGAGCAGACTATGGCTACACCTTC

J: TRBJ2-3
V: TRBV9
D: .
size: .
CDR3: CASSERPVVATDTQYF
DNA: TGTGCCAGCAGCGAGAGGCCTGTGGTCGCCACAGATACGCAGTATTTT

J: TRBJ2-5
V: TRBV5-4
D: .
size: .
CDR3: CASSWVAERETQYF
DNA: TGTGCCAGCAGCTGGGTAGCGGAAAGGGAGACCCAGTACTTC

J: TRBJ1-2
V: TRBV7-9
D: .
size: .
CDR3: CASSWAGLLKDGYTF
DNA: TGTGCCAGCAGCTGGGCGGGACTCCTGAAGGATGGCTACACCTTC

J: TRBJ2-1
V: TRBV11-3
D: TRBD1
size: .
CDR3: CASSPGTGGRNEQFF
DNA: TGTGCCAGCAGCCCGGGGACAGGGGGCCGCAATGAGCAGTTCTTC

J: TRBJ2-1
V: TRBV14
D: .
size: .
CDR3: CASSSSGDHYNEQFF
DNA: TGTGCCAGCAGCTCGTCGGGGGATCATTACAATGAGCAGTTCTTC

J: TRBJ2-7
V: TRBV27
D: .
size: .
CDR3: CASSLSLASREQYF
DNA: TGTGCCAGCAGTTTATCTCTAGCTTCCCGCGAGCAGTACTTC

J: TRBJ2-5
V: TRBV21-1
D: .
size: .
CDR3: CASSTVAGGLQETQYF
DNA: TGTGCCAGCAGCACCGTAGCGGGGGGACTCCAAGAGACCCAGTACTTC

J: TRBJ1-1
V: TRBV6-5
D: .
size: .
CDR3: CASKKRGWNEAFF
DNA: TGTGCCAGTAAAAAGAGGGGGTGGAATGAAGCTTTCTTT

J: TRBJ2-7
V: TRBV14
D: TRBD2
size: .
CDR3: CASSQGVLAGVDLLREQYF
DNA: TGTGCCAGCAGCCAAGGGGTACTAGCGGGGGTCGACTTGCTAAGAGAGCAGTACTTC

J: TRBJ2-7
V: TRBV4-1
D: TRBD1
size: .
CDR3: CASSLRDRGPSSYEQYF
DNA: TGCGCCAGCAGCCTCCGGGACAGGGGGCCTAGCTCCTACGAGCAGTACTTC

J: TRBJ2-3
V: TRBV7-9
D: .
size: .
CDR3: CASSPAVSQDTQYF
DNA: TGTGCCAGCAGCCCCGCCGTCTCACAGGATACGCAGTATTTT

J: TRBJ1-6
V: TRBV21-1
D: .
size: .
CDR3: CASSKDSGNSPLHF
DNA: TGTGCCAGCAGCAAAGACTCGGGAAATTCACCCCTCCACTTT

J: TRBJ1-2
V: TRBV5-6
D: .
size: few
CDR3: CASSLPTSPGGYTF
DNA: TGTGCCAGCAGCTTGCCGACCTCTCCGGGGGGCTACACCTTC

J: TRBJ2-7
V: TRBV7-2
D: .
size: .
CDR3: CASSLAGITYEQYF
DNA: TGTGCCAGCAGCTTAGCCGGGATTACCTACGAGCAGTACTTC

J: TRBJ1-3
V: TRBV29-1
D: TRBD1
size: .
CDR3: CSVATGVGNTIYF
DNA: TGCAGCGTTGCGACAGGGGTCGGAAACACCATATATTTT

J: TRBJ2-3
V: TRBV5-1
D: TRBD2
size: .
CDR3: CASSGLAGFTDTQYF
DNA: TGCGCCAGCAGCGGGCTAGCGGGGTTCACAGATACGCAGTATTTT

J: TRBJ2-7
V: TRBV7-2
D: .
size: .
CDR3: CASSVRGGGAEQYF
DNA: TGTGCCAGCAGCGTAAGAGGTGGGGGGGCCGAGCAGTACTTC

J: TRBJ1-2
V: TRBV25-1
D: TRBD1
size: .
CDR3: CASSETGVDNYGYTF
DNA: TGTGCCAGCAGTGAAACAGGGGTGGATAACTATGGCTACACCTTC

J: TRBJ2-4
V: TRBV13
D: .
size: .
CDR3: CASSPLAKNIQYF
DNA: TGTGCCAGCAGCCCCTTGGCCAAAAACATTCAGTACTTC

J: TRBJ1-4
V: TRBV19
D: TRBD1
size: .
CDR3: CASSIQTGGEKLFF
DNA: TGTGCCAGTAGTATTCAAACAGGGGGCGAAAAACTGTTTTTT

J: TRBJ2-3
V: TRBV4-1
D: .
size: once
CDR3: CASSQGPTGFTDTQYF
DNA: TGCGCCAGCAGCCAAGGCCCCACAGGGTTTACAGATACGCAGTATTTT

J: TRBJ2-5
V: TRBV7-7
D: TRBD2
size: .
CDR3: CASSPGGAETQYF
DNA: TGTGCTAGCAGCCCCGGGGGGGCAGAGACCCAGTACTTC

J: TRBJ1-1
V: TRBV7-9
D: .
size: few
CDR3: CASSLGAGEAFF
DNA: TGTGCCAGCAGCTTGGGTGCAGGTGAAGCTTTCTTT

J: TRBJ2-5
V: TRBV2
D: TRBD2
size: .
CDR3: CASSEGASGGETQYF
DNA: TGTGCCAGCAGTGAAGGGGCTAGCGGGGGGGAGACCCAGTACTTC

J: TRBJ2-5
V: TRBV15
D: .
size: .
CDR3: CATSQRVYQETQYF
DNA: TGTGCCACCAGCCAACGAGTGTACCAAGAGACCCAGTACTTC

J: TRBJ2-1
V: TRBV5-4
D: TRBD1
size: .
CDR3: CASSGTGVDNEQFF
DNA: TGTGCCAGCTCCGGGACAGGGGTCGACAATGAGCAGTTCTTC

J: TRBJ2-7
V: TRBV4-2
D: .
size: .
CDR3: CASSQDRADSYEQYF
DNA: TGTGCCAGCAGCCAAGATCGAGCCGACTCCTACGAGCAGTACTTC

J: TRBJ1-2
V: TRBV9
D: .
size: .
CDR3: CASSAGTYGYTF
DNA: TGTGCCAGCAGCGCGGGTACATATGGCTACACCTTC

J: TRBJ2-1
V: TRBV7-2
D: .
size: .
CDR3: CASSRGLASSYNEQFF
DNA: TGTGCCAGCAGCAGGGGGTTGGCTAGCTCCTACAATGAGCAGTTCTTC

J: TRBJ1-1
V: TRBV5-1
D: TRBD1
size: .
CDR3: CASSRQGNTEAFF
DNA: TGCGCCAGCAGCCGACAGGGGAACACTGAAGCTTTCTTT

J: TRBJ1-4
V: TRBV9
D: TRBD1
size: once
CDR3: CASSGQGGEKLFF
DNA: TGTGCCAGCAGCGGACAGGGTGGAGAAAAACTGTTTTTT

J: TRBJ1-4
V: TRBV15
D: .
size: .
CDR3: CATSRDGRAGEKLFF
DNA: TGTGCCACCAGCAGGGACGGTCGGGCGGGTGAAAAACTGTTTTTT

J: TRBJ1-5
V: TRBV7-2
D: .
size: .
CDR3: CASSLDRISNQPQHF
DNA: TGTGCCAGCAGCTTAGACAGGATTAGCAATCAGCCCCAGCATTTT

J: TRBJ2-1
V: TRBV11-2
D: TRBD1
size: .
CDR3: CASSSQTGGNEQFF
DNA: TGTGCCAGCAGCTCGCAGACAGGGGGCAATGAGCAGTTCTTC

J: TRBJ2-7
V: TRBV5-1
D: TRBD1
size: .
CDR3: CASSPGQAAAYEQYF
DNA: TGCGCCAGCAGCCCGGGACAGGCCGCCGCTTACGAGCAGTACTTC

J: TRBJ1-6
V: TRBV10-3
D: .
size: .
CDR3: CAISQGSYNSPLHF
DNA: TGTGCCATCAGCCAGGGTTCCTATAATTCACCCCTCCACTTT

J: TRBJ2-2
V: TRBV6-6
D: .
size: .
CDR3: CASSYSAGPGTGELFF
DNA: TGTGCCAGCAGTTACTCGGCAGGGCCCGGCACCGGGGAGCTGTTTTTT

J: TRBJ2-4
V: TRBV7-3
D: TRBD2
size: .
CDR3: CASSVSGGGGAKNIQYF
DNA: TGTGCCAGCAGCGTGAGCGGGGGTGGGGGAGCCAAAAACATTCAGTACTTC

J: TRBJ1-6
V: TRBV6-5
D: TRBD1
size: .
CDR3: CASSTGQGANSPLHF
DNA: TGTGCCAGCAGCACTGGACAGGGGGCTAATTCACCCCTCCACTTT

J: TRBJ1-1
V: TRBV7-3
D: .
size: .
CDR3: CASSPGRQTEAFF
DNA: TGTGCCAGCAGCCCCGGGAGGCAGACTGAAGCTTTCTTT

J: TRBJ2-2
V: TRBV9
D: .
size: once
CDR3: CASSFQGNTGELFF
DNA: TGTGCCAGCAGCTTCCAGGGCAACACCGGGGAGCTGTTTTTT

J: TRBJ2-3
V: TRBV4-2
D: TRBD2
size: .
CDR3: CASSQDKRGGRGTDTQYF
DNA: TGTGCCAGCAGCCAAGACAAGCGGGGGGGCCGCGGCACAGATACGCAGTATTTT

J: TRBJ2-7
V: TRBV28
D: TRBD1
size: .
CDR3: CASSPDRSYEQYF
DNA: TGTGCCAGCAGTCCGGACAGGTCCTACGAGCAGTACTTC

J: TRBJ2-5
V: TRBV7-3
D: TRBD2
size: .
CDR3: CASSFLGGKETQYF
DNA: TGTGCCAGCAGCTTTCTGGGGGGGAAAGAGACCCAGTACTTC

J: TRBJ1-5
V: TRBV19
D: TRBD1
size: .
CDR3: CASSVTGVRQPQHF
DNA: TGTGCCAGTAGTGTAACAGGGGTCCGCCAGCCCCAGCATTTT

J: TRBJ2-2
V: TRBV10-1
D: .
size: .
CDR3: CASSDLGATGELFF
DNA: TGCGCCAGCAGTGACTTGGGGGCCACCGGGGAGCTGTTTTTT